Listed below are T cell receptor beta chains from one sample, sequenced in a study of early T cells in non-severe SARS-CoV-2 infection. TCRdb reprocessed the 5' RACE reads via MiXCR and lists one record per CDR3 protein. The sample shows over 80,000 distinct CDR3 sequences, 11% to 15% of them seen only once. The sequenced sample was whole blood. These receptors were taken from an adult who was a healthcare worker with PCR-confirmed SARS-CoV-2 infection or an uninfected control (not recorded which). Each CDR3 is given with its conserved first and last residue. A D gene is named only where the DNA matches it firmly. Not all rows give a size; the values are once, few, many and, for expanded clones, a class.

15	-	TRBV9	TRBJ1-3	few	TGTGCCAGCAGCGCCAAGACAGGAACTGGAAACACCATATATTTT	CASSAKTGTGNTIYF
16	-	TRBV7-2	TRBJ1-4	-	TGTGCCAGCAGCTTCCTACCACAGCTCCAGAATGAAAAACTGTTTTTT	CASSFLPQLQNEKLFF
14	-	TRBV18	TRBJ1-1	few	TGTGCCAGCTCACCACCGGCAGCGAACACTGAAGCTTTCTTT	CASSPPAANTEAFF
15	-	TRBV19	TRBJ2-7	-	TGTGCCAGTAGTACTACCGGGACCCCGGACGACGAGCAGTACTTC	CASSTTGTPDDEQYF
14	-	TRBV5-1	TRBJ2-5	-	TGCGCCAGCAGCTTGGAACAGCCCGGAGAGACCCAGTACTTC	CASSLEQPGETQYF
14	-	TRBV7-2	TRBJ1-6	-	TGTGCCAGCGGGGAACAGGGAGCTAATTCACCCCTCCACTTT	CASGEQGANSPLHF
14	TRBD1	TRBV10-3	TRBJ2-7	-	TGTGCCTCCAGGGATAGAACGGACAGGGGCGAGCAGTACTTC	CASRDRTDRGEQYF
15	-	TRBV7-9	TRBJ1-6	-	TGTGCCAGCAGCTTAGACCCAGACAGGAATTCACCCCTCCACTTT	CASSLDPDRNSPLHF
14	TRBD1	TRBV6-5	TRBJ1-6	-	TGTGCCAGCAGTTACTCGGGACAGACTTCACCCCTCCACTTT	CASSYSGQTSPLHF
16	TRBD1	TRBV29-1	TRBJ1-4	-	TGCAGCGTTGTCAGGGACAGGGGAACAACTAATGAAAAACTGTTTTTT	CSVVRDRGTTNEKLFF
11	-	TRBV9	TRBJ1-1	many	TGCACTGCTAGAGGGAGCACTGAAGCTTTCTTT	CTARGSTEAFF
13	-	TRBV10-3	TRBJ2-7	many	TGTGCCATCAGGTCCCTATCATTCCACGAGCAGTACTTC	CAIRSLSFHEQYF
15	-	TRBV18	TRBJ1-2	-	TGTGCCAGCTCACAAAACAGGGAAACTAACTATGGCTACACCTTC	CASSQNRETNYGYTF
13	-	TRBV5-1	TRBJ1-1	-	TGTGCCAGCAGCTTGGAGCCGAACACTGAAGCTTTCTTT	CASSLEPNTEAFF
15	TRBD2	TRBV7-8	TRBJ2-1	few	TGTGCCAGCAGCCGTAGCGGGGCCTCCTACAATGAGCAGTTCTTC	CASSRSGASYNEQFF
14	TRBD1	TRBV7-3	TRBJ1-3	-	TGTGCCAGCAGCTTAGGCGGACAGGAAAACACCATATATTTT	CASSLGGQENTIYF
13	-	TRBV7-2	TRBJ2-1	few	TGTGCCAGCAGCTTAGGAGTACACAATGAGCAGTTCTTC	CASSLGVHNEQFF
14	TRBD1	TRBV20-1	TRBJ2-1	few	TGCAGTGCTTGGAGGACAGGGTTAAACAATGAGCAGTTCTTC	CSAWRTGLNNEQFF
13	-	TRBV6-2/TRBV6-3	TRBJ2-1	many	TGTGCCGGCGGAAATCGGTCCTACAATGAGCAGTTCTTC	CAGGNRSYNEQFF
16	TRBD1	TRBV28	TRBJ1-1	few	TGTGCCAGCAGTTTTCTAAATGACAGGGCAAACACTGAAGCTTTCTTT	CASSFLNDRANTEAFF
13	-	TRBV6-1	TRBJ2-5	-	TGTGCCAGCAGTGTCGACATGGGAGAGACCCAGTACTTC	CASSVDMGETQYF
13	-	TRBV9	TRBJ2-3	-	TGTGCCAGCAGCGTCGCGGGACTTCCTACGCAGTATTTT	CASSVAGLPTQYF
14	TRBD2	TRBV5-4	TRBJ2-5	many	TGTGCCAGCAGCTTAGGGAGGGGTCAAGAGACCCAGTACTTC	CASSLGRGQETQYF
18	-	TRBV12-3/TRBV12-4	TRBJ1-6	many	TGTGCCAGCAGTTCTCAACCGGGCCTGAGCTCCTATAATTCACCCCTCCACTTT	CASSSQPGLSSYNSPLHF
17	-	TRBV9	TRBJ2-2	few	TGTGCCAGCAGCGTAGTGGCGGCCCCTGCGAACACCGGGGAGCTGTTTTTT	CASSVVAAPANTGELFF
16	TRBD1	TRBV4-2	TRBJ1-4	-	TGTGCCAGCAGCCAATCGACCGGGACAGGGGTGGAAAAACTGTTTTTT	CASSQSTGTGVEKLFF
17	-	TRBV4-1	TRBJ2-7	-	TGCGCCAGCAGCCAGACGATCGACAGAGAACAGGAGTACGAGCAGTACTTC	CASSQTIDREQEYEQYF
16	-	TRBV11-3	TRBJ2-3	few	TGTGCCAGCAGCTTAGGGACAGAGGGAATCACAGATACGCAGTATTTT	CASSLGTEGITDTQYF
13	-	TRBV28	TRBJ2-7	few	TGTGCCAGCACCCTTGGAGGGCGCGACGAGCAGTACTTC	CASTLGGRDEQYF
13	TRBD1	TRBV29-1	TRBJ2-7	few	TGCAGCACAACCGGGACAGGGAATTACGAGCAGTACTTC	CSTTGTGNYEQYF
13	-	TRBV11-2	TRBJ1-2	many	TGTGCCAGCAGCTTAAACTTAGGGGAGGGCTACACCTTC	CASSLNLGEGYTF
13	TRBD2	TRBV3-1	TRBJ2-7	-	TGTGCCAGCAGCCAAGTCCGGGGGGTTGAGCAGTACTTC	CASSQVRGVEQYF